The present T cell receptor beta chain was sequenced within a study of identical twins. This clonotype appeared a few times. Its antigen is undetermined. From the 5' RACE reads, TCRdb called clonotypes with MiXCR, one entry per CDR3 protein. The repertoire holds 200,000 to 250,000 distinct CDR3 sequences, with around 6.8% as singletons. From germline, CDR1 is LGHNA and CDR2 YNFKEQ. V lost 3 bases to trimming and J lost 1 base, with 9 bases between them. The CDR3 is 14 amino acids. Study-wide results and caveats: The presence of invariant MAIT and iNKT cells could partly confound analyses of zero-insertion sequences.

In addition, the sample was reused for a study of yellow fever vaccine responses in identical twins.

The specimen was memory (CD45RO+) T cells sorted from blood. The TCR sequence derives from a woman aged 18-29 years in good health. The chain joins TRBV4-2 to TRBJ1-1, with D possibly matching TRBD1 (6 bases). CDR3 bases: TGTGCCAGCAGCCAGGGGGACAAGAACACTGAAGCTTTCTTT. This gives the protein CASSQGDKNTEAFF.